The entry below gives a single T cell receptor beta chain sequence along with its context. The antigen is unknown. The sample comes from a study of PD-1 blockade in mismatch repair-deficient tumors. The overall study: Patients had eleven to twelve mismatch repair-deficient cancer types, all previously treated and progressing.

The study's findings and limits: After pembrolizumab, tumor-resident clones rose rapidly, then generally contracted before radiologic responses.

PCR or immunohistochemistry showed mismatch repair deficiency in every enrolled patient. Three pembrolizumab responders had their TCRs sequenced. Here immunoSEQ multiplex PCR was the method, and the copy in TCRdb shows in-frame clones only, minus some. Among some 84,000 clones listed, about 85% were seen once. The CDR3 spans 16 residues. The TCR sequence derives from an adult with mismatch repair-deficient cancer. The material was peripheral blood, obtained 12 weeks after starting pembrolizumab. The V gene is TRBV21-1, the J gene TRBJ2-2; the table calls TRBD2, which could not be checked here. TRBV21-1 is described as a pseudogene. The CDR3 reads CASSKASGRNTGELFF. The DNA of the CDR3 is TGTGCCAGCAGCAAAGCCAGCGGGAGGAATACCGGGGAGCTGTTTTTT.